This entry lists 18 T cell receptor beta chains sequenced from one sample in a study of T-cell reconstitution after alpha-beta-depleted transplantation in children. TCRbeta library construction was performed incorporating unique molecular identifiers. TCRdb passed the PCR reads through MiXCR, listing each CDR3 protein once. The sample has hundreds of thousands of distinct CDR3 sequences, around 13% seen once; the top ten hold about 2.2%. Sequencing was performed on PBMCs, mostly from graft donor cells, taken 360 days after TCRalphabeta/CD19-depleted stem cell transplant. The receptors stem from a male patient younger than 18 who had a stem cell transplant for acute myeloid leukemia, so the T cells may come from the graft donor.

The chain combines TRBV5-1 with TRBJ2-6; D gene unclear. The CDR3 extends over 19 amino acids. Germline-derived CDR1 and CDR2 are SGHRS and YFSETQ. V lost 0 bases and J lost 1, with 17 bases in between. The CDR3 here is CASSLGREYWASGANVLTF. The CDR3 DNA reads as TGCGCCAGCAGCTTGGGTAGGGAATATTGGGCGTCTGGGGCCAACGTCCTGACTTTC.

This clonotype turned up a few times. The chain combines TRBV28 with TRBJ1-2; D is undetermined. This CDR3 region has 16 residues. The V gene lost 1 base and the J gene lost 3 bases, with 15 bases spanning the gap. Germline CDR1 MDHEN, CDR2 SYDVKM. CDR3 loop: CASSLYVGFGYYGYTF. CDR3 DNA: TGTGCCAGCAGTTTATATGTGGGGTTCGGGTACTATGGCTACACCTTC.

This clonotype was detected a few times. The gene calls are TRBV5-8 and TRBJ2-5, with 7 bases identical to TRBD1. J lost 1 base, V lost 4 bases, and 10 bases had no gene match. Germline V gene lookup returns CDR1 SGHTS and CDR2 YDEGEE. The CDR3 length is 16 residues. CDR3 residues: CASSPTGAVSQETQYF. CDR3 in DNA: TGTGCCAGCAGCCCAACAGGGGCGGTTTCCCAAGAGACCCAGTACTTC.

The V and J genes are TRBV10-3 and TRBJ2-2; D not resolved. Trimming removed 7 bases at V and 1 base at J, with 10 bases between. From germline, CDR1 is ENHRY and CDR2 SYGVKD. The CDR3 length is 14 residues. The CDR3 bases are TGTGCCATCACCCGAGTGGGGAACACCGGGGAGCTGTTTTTT. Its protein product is CAITRVGNTGELFF.

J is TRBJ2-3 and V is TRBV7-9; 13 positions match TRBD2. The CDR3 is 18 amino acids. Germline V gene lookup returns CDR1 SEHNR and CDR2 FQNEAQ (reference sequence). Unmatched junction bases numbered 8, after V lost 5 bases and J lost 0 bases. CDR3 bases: TGTGCCAGCAGCCCGATGGGACTAGCGGGGTTTAGCACAGATACGCAGTATTTT. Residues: CASSPMGLAGFSTDTQYF.

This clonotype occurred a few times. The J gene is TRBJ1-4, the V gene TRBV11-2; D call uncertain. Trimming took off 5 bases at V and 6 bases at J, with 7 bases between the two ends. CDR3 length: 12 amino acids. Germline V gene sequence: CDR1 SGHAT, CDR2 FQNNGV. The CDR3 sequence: CASSPIHEKLFF. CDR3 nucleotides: TGTGCCAGCAGCCCGATCCATGAAAAACTGTTTTTT.

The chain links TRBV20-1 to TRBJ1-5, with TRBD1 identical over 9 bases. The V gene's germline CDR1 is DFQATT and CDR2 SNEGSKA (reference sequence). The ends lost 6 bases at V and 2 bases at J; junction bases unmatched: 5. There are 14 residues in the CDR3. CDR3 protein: CSATDRGRNQPQHF. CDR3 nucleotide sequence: TGCAGTGCCACGGACAGGGGTCGCAATCAGCCCCAGCATTTT.

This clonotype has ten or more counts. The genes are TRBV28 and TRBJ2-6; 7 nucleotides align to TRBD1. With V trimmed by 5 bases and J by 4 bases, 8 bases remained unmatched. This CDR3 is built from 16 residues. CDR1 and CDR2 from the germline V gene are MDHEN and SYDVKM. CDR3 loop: CASSPETGPGANVLTF. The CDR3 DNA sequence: TGTGCCAGCAGTCCGGAGACAGGGCCCGGGGCCAACGTCCTGACTTTC.

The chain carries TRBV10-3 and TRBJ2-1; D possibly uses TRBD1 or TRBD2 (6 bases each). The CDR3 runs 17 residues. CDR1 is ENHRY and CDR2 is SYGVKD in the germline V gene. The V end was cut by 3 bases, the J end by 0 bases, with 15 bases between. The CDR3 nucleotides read TGTGCCATCAGTGATCGTAGGGGGGAGAGCTCCTACAATGAGCAGTTCTTC. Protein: CAISDRRGESSYNEQFF.

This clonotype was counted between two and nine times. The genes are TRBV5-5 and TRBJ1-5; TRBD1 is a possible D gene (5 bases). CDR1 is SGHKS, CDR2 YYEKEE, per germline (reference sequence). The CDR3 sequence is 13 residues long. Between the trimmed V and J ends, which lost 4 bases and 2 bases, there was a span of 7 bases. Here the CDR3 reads CASSGTGNQPQHF. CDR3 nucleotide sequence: TGTGCCAGCAGCGGGACGGGCAATCAGCCCCAGCATTTT.

The CDR3 loop is CASSSTLYQETQYF. The DNA for the CDR3 is TGTGCCAGCAGTTCTACACTGTACCAAGAGACCCAGTACTTC. The rearrangement joins TRBV2 to TRBJ2-5; D remains ambiguous. There are 14 residues in the CDR3. V was cut by 5 bases and J by 0 bases, with 10 bases left in between. Germline CDR1 and CDR2: SNHLY and FYNNEI.

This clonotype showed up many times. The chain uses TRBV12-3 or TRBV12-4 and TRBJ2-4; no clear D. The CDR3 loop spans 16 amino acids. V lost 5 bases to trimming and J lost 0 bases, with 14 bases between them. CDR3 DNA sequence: TGTGCCAGCAGTCCCCTGGGGTCCTCAGCCAAAAACATTCAGTACTTC. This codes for CASSPLGSSAKNIQYF.

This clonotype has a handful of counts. The CDR3 sequence: CASSHEWARDYNEQFF. DNA of the CDR3: TGTGCCAGCAGCCACGAATGGGCGCGGGATTACAATGAGCAGTTCTTC. This chain joins TRBV6-2 or TRBV6-3 and TRBJ2-1; weak D call: TRBD2 (6 bases). The CDR3 contains 16 residues. CDR1 is MNHEY, CDR2 SVGEGT, per germline. V lost 6 bases to trimming and J lost 4 bases, with 19 bases between them.

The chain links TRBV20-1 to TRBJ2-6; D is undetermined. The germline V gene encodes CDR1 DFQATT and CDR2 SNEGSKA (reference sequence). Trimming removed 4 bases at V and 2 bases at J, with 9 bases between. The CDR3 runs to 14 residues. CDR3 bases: TGCAGTGCTAAGGAAGGTCCTGGGGCCAACGTCCTGACTTTC. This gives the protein CSAKEGPGANVLTF.

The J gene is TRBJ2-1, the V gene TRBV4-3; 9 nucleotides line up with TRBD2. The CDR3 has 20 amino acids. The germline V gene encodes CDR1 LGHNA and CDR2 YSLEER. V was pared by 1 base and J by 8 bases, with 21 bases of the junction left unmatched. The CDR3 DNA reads TGCGCCAGCAGCCAAGGGGAGGGACTAGCCTTAAGATTGGGGATCGATGAGCAGTTCTTC. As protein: CASSQGEGLALRLGIDEQFF.

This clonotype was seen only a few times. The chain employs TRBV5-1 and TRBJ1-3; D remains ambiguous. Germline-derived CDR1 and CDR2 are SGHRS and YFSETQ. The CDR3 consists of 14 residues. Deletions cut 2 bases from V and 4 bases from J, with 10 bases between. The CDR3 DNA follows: TGCGCCAGCAGCTTAGAAGGGCTCGGAAACACCATATATTTT. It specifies CASSLEGLGNTIYF.

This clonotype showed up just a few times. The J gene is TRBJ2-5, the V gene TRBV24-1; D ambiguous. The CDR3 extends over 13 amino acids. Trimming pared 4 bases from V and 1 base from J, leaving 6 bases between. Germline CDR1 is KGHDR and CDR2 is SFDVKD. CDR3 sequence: CATSESRQETQYF. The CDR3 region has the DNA TGTGCCACCAGTGAGAGTCGCCAAGAGACCCAGTACTTC.

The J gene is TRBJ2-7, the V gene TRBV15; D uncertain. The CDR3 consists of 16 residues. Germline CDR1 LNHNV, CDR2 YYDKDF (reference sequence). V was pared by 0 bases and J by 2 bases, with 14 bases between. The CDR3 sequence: CATSRDRPSLTYEQYF. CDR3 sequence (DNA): TGTGCCACCAGCAGAGATCGGCCCTCCCTTACCTACGAGCAGTACTTC.